This T cell receptor (beta chain) was retrieved from a study of a mutant IDH1 vaccine in newly diagnosed glioma (dated by TCRdb to the early 2020s). In the study overall: Vaccination began 4-6 weeks after radiotherapy alone, or alongside temozolomide cycles in the chemotherapy-containing groups. The week-35 safety follow-up was designated visit V12, and the week-47 end of study was designated visit V13. Prior to enrollment, patients had been given standard therapy consisting of radiotherapy alone, temozolomide alone, or radiochemotherapy with temozolomide, with the combination given to most patients. Longitudinal TCRB deep sequencing was performed for approximately 24 treated patients wherever samples were available for exploratory analyses. Peripheral blood samples were drawn at six visits, namely V03 (baseline), V05, V07, V10, V12 and V13. The roughly 34 treated patients were approximately 62% male and roughly 40% female, with a mean age of approximately 40 years. Study-wide findings and limitations: Immune responses induced by the vaccine were seen in roughly 95% of patients across multiple MHC alleles. Selection of PBMC samples for TCRB deep sequencing was based on availability. The authors noted that analyses of patient blood samples could not be reproduced because of sample limitations. Pseudoprogression seemed to be unrelated to changes in the top peripheral T cell clonotypes found by TCRB sequencing.

The time point label on this specimen signifies: week 35, safety follow-up. Every vaccine dose consisted of 300 ug of a 20-mer mutant IDH1 peptide in Montanide, administered subcutaneously together with topical imiquimod. Across visits V03 through V10, patients got a total of eight vaccinations, given in weeks 1, 3, 5, 7, 11, 15, 19 and 23. Newly diagnosed WHO grade 3 or 4 IDH1-mutant astrocytomas showing loss of nuclear ATRX were present in the donors. The samples were drawn from NOA16, a multicentre, single-arm, open-label phase I trial in Germany that tested a mutant IDH1 peptide vaccine in humans for the first time. The DNeasy Blood and Tissue Kit was used to extract genomic DNA from EDTA blood for TCRB sequencing. With respect to this clone: Its cognate antigen has yet to be identified. Per-base quality was not reported, and no clone a single base away is much larger than it.

Ends trimmed: V by 8 bases, J by 4 bases; bases unmatched to a gene: 18. The germline V gene sets CDR1 to SNHLY and CDR2 to FYNNEI. The CDR3 runs 17 amino acids, cysteine and phenylalanine included. Only the CDR3 DNA is retained, 51 bases long and in frame from the first base. Libraries were built with the immunoSEQ multiplex PCR assay. Rearranged TCR beta chain sequences were amplified using the hsTCRB Kit according to the manufacturer's protocol. TCRB libraries were sequenced on an Illumina MiSeq. In the authors' own workflow: Demultiplexing, trimming and gene mapping were performed with the kit vendor's proprietary platform. In its TCRdb copy, this immuneACCESS table keeps in-frame sequences only and misses some clones. Where compared with another copy, unresolved V genes explain less than half of these, and the others have no known cause. V, J and clone size derive from that table, while D and trimming were established from the DNA sequence. Counted in this sample were about 32,000 clones; around 80% of them appeared once. The top ten constitute 11% of the sample.

Rearrangement joined TRBV2 to TRBJ2-5, and 8 junctional nucleotides match TRBD2. The sample was PBMCs, taken from a glioma patient whose treatment included an IDH1 peptide vaccine. This TCR derives from a middle-aged woman with glioma. In nucleotides, the sequence is TGTGCCAGCCAACCTGGGTGGGTAGCGGGGTATGGAGAGACCCAGTACTTC. It translates as CASQPGWVAGYGETQYF.